This TCR beta chain was documented in a study of CD8 T cells in ankylosing spondylitis. Study outcomes and limitations: A motif in TCR beta, a set of roughly eight highly homologous variants, appeared characteristic of ankylosing spondylitis blood. In peripheral blood, disease-linked CD8+ clones occurred at relatively low frequencies. According to the report, clones linked to the disease were significantly enriched in matched synovial fluid samples taken from ankylosing spondylitis patients.

The junction had 3 bases not matched to a gene; V was cut back by 0 bases and J by 7 bases. This CDR3 spans 14 amino acids. In germline, CDR1 is SGHRS, CDR2 YFSETQ. Using quantitative 5'-RACE with molecular barcodes, the authors made TCR beta libraries. TCRdb independently ran MiXCR on the 5' RACE reads; one entry per CDR3 protein. The sample has about 150,000 distinct CDR3 sequences; approximately 44% are singletons. This clonotype came up a few times. Its antigen is unknown. The chain links TRBV5-1 to TRBJ1-5, with 8 bases matching TRBD1. This clonotype was sampled from a male donor with ankylosing spondylitis. The specimen sequenced was synovial fluid, either unsorted or a sorted T cell fraction (not recorded which). The CDR3 bases are TGCGCCAGCAGCTTGGAGCAGGGGGCCCAGCCCCAGCATTTT. Its protein product is CASSLEQGAQPQHF.